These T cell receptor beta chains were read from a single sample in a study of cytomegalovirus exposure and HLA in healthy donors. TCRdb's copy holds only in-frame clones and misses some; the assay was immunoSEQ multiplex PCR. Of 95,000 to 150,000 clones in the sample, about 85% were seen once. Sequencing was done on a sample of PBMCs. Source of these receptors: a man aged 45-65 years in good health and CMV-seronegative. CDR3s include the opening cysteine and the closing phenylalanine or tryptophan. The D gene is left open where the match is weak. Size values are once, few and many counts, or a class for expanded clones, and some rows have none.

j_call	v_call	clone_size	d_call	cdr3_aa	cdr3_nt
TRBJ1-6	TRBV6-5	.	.	CASSPRGGAGSPLHF	TGTGCCAGCAGTCCAAGGGGGGGGGCTGGTTCACCCCTCCACTTT
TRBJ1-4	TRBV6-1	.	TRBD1	CASSDQTGENEKLFF	TGTGCCAGCAGCGACCAGACAGGGGAGAATGAAAAACTGTTTTTT
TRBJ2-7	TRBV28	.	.	CASSRTSIYYEQYF	TGTGCCAGCAGCCGTACTAGCATTTACTACGAGCAGTACTTC
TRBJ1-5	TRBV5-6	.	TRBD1	CASSWRGQGARNQPQHF	TGTGCCAGCAGCTGGAGGGGGCAGGGGGCTCGAAATCAGCCCCAGCATTTT
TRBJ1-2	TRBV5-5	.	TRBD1	CASSTEDRRRLEGGYTF	TGTGCCAGCAGCACTGAGGACAGGAGACGTCTGGAGGGTGGCTACACCTTC
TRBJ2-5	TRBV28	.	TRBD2	CASSFTSGQETQYF	TGTGCCAGCAGTTTTACTAGCGGCCAAGAGACCCAGTACTTC
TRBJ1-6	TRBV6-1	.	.	CAVLDRAYNSPLHF	TGTGCCGTCCTAGACCGGGCCTATAATTCACCCCTCCACTTT
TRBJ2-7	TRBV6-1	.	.	CASSALGSKGGEQYF	TGTGCCAGCAGCGCCTTGGGGTCAAAGGGAGGCGAGCAGTACTTC
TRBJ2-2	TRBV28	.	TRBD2	CASSLWARGGGGTGELFF	TGTGCCAGCAGTTTATGGGCGCGGGGGGGCGGGGGCACCGGGGAGCTGTTTTTT
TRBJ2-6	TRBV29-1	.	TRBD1	CSVGDRDRGNYSGANVLTF	TGCAGCGTTGGGGACAGGGATAGAGGAAACTACTCTGGGGCCAACGTCCTGACTTTC
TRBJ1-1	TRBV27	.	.	CASSPAFLGVPNTEAFF	TGTGCCAGCAGCCCAGCCTTCCTCGGAGTACCAAACACTGAAGCTTTCTTT
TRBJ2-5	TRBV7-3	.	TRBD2	CASSLLAGGETQYF	TGTGCCAGCAGCTTACTAGCGGGGGGGGAGACCCAGTACTTC
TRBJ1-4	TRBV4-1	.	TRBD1	CASSLGQGLGKLFF	TGCGCCAGCAGCCTGGGACAGGGACTAGGAAAACTGTTTTTT
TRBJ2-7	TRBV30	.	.	CAWSVTGYEQYF	TGTGCCTGGAGTGTAACAGGCTACGAGCAGTACTTC
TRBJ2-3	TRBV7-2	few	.	CASSLTYSTDTQYF	TGTGCCAGCAGCTTAACATACAGCACAGATACGCAGTATTTT
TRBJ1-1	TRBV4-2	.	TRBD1	CASSRKGDRRNTEAFF	TGTGCCAGCAGCCGGAAGGGGGACAGGCGGAACACTGAAGCTTTCTTT
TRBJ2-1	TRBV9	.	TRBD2	CASSAWTSGRNEQFF	TGTGCCAGCAGCGCTTGGACTAGCGGGAGAAATGAGCAGTTCTTC
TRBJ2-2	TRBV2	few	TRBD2	CASSALAGGNTGELFF	TGTGCCAGCAGCGCCCTAGCGGGGGGGAACACCGGGGAGCTGTTTTTT
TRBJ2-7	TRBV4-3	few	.	CASSQDRRGGDEQYF	TGCGCCAGCAGCCAAGATAGGAGGGGTGGCGACGAGCAGTACTTC
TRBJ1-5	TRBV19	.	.	CASSIPGDLLSNQPQHF	TGTGCCAGTAGTATCCCGGGAGACCTGTTGAGCAATCAGCCCCAGCATTTT
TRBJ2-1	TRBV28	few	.	CASSLRAPVAQFF	TGTGCCAGCAGTTTAAGAGCCCCTGTAGCCCAGTTCTTC
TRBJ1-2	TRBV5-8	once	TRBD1	CASSPGQVDYGYTF	TGTGCCAGCAGCCCGGGACAGGTCGACTATGGCTACACCTTC
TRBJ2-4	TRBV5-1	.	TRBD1	CSSSTATGTVDIQYF	TGCTCCAGCAGCACCGCGACAGGGACAGTGGACATTCAGTACTTC
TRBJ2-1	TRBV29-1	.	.	CSVGSTIASGREQFF	TGCAGCGTTGGGTCCACTATTGCGTCGGGGAGAGAGCAGTTCTTC
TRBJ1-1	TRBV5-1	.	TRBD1	CASRKGTGGFEAFF	TGCGCCAGCAGAAAAGGGACAGGGGGATTTGAAGCTTTCTTT
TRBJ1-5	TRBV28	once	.	CASSLSGGLQPPQHF	TGTGCCAGCAGTTTATCTGGTGGGCTCCAACCGCCCCAGCATTTT
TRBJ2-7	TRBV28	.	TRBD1	CASSRTSDRVEQYF	TGTGCCAGCAGCCGCACCTCCGACAGGGTCGAGCAGTACTTC
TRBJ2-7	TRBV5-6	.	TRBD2	CASSLELAVSSYEQYF	TGTGCCAGCAGCTTGGAGCTAGCGGTGAGCTCCTACGAGCAGTACTTC
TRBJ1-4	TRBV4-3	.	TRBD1	CASSQGQGAAEKLFF	TGCGCCAGCAGCCAAGGACAGGGGGCGGCCGAAAAACTGTTTTTT